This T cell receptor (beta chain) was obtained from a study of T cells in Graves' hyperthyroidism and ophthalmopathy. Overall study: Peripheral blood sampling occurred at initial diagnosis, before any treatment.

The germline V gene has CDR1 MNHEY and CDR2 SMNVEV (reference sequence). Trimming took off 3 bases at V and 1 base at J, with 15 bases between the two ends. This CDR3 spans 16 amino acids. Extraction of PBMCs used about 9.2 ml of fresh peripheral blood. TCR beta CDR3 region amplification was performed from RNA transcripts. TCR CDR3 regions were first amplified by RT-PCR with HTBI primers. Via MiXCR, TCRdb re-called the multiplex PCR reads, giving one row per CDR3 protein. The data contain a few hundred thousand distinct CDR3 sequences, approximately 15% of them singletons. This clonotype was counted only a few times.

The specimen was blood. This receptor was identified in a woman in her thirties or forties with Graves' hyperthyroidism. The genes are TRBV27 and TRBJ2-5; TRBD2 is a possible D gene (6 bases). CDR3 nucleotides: TGTGCCAGCAGTTTTGGGGGGAGACAGACCCAAGAGACCCAGTACTTC. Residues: CASSFGGRQTQETQYF.